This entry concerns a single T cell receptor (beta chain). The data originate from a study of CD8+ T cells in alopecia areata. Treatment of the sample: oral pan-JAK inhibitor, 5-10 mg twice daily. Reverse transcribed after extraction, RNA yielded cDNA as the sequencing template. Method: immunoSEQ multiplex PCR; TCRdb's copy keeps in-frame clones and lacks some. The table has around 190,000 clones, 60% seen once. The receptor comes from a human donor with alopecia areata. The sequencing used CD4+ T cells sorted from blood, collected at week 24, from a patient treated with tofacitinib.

CDR3 loop: CSVGPGAYEQFF. CDR3 sequence (DNA): TGCAGCGTTGGACCGGGGGCCTATGAGCAGTTCTTC. This chain joins TRBV29-1 and TRBJ2-1; D might be TRBD1 or TRBD2, each matching 6 bases. Germline V gene sequence: CDR1 SQVTM, CDR2 ANQGSEA. CDR3 length: 12 amino acids. Deletions cut 4 bases from V and 8 bases from J, with 12 bases between.